Given below is one T cell receptor (beta chain) in context. Trimming took 3 bases from V and 4 from J; bases not matched to a gene: 2. In germline, CDR1 is SGHNT, CDR2 YENEEA. This CDR3 comprises 13 residues. This sample was included in a study of cytomegalovirus exposure and HLA in healthy donors. For the study at large: A data release that came early held approximately 85 million unique TCRs from HLA-typed donors.

The PCR used 60 Vbeta and 13 Jbeta primers. The authors' processing: The count from a later analysis was 79 million or so unique TCR beta chains, approximately 9.9 million of them shared. Profiling relied on immunoSEQ multiplex PCR, and the TCRdb table lists in-frame clones only, not all of them. The V and J calls and clone size come from that table; D and trimming were worked out from the DNA. This sample has 150,000 to 200,000 clones, with about three quarters found just once. V usage is TRBV11-3 and J usage is TRBJ1-1; 7 bases map to TRBD1. This sequence was found in a female donor in good health and CMV-seronegative. The material sequenced was PBMCs. In DNA form, the CDR3 reads TGTGCCAGCAGCTTCTCAGGGGGCACTGAAGCTTTCTTT. Amino acids: CASSFSGGTEAFF.